Listed here are 12 T cell receptor beta chains from one sample, sequenced in a study of early T cells in non-severe SARS-CoV-2 infection. TCRdb processed the 5' RACE reads anew with MiXCR; each CDR3 protein has one entry. Among tens of thousands of distinct CDR3 sequences listed, 8.7% were seen once. The source material was whole blood, sampled at baseline. The source is an adult who was a healthcare worker with PCR-confirmed SARS-CoV-2 infection or an uninfected control (not recorded which).

Comment on this clonotype: Sequence at one end of the junction differs from germline and may be a read error. The genes are TRBV5-6 and TRBJ2-5; D may correspond to TRBD1 or TRBD2 (5 bases each). CDR1 and CDR2 from the germline V gene are SGHDT and YYEEEE. The CDR3 contains 13 residues. Written as DNA, the CDR3 is TGTGCCAACAGCTCACGAGGGGTAGAGACCCAGTACTTC. Protein sequence: CANSSRGVETQYF.

There are a few counts of this clonotype. The rearrangement joins TRBV10-3 to TRBJ2-3; D is ambiguous. This CDR3 has 14 residues. Trimming shortened V by 7 bases and J by 3 bases, and 14 bases separated the two germline ends. Germline CDR1 ENHRY, CDR2 SYGVKD. CDR3 nucleotides: TGTGCCATCACCCCAGTCGTCGGTACAGATACGCAGTATTTT. Protein: CAITPVVGTDTQYF.

The chain uses TRBV27 and TRBJ1-2; a possible D gene is TRBD1 (5 bases). The germline V gene encodes CDR1 MNHEY and CDR2 SMNVEV (reference sequence). V lost 3 bases, J lost 1 base, and 6 bases lay in between. CDR3 size: 13 residues. The CDR3 coding sequence is TGTGCCAGCAGTTTGGGGGTTAACTATGGCTACACCTTC. It is translated as CASSLGVNYGYTF.

The chain employs TRBV7-9 and TRBJ1-1; 8 nucleotides align to TRBD1. CDR3 length: 14 residues. Per the germline V gene, CDR1 is SEHNR and CDR2 is FQNEAQ (reference sequence). With V trimmed by 5 bases and J by 5 bases, 7 bases remained unmatched. CDR3 bases: TGTGCCAGCAGCCCACAGGGGGTCGGGACTGAAGCTTTCTTT. Protein product: CASSPQGVGTEAFF.

The sample holds many counts of this clonotype. The chain combines TRBV24-1 with TRBJ1-1; maybe TRBD1 (5 bases). V lost 5 bases and J 4 bases, leaving 10 bases between the germline ends. The germline CDR1 and CDR2 sequences are KGHDR and SFDVKD. CDR3 length equals 13 residues. The CDR3 DNA follows: TGTGCCACCAGTGCCGGGGGGACCACTGAAGCTTTCTTT. It is translated as CATSAGGTTEAFF.

This clonotype was seen a few times. The chain combines TRBV7-8 with TRBJ2-4; D is possibly TRBD1 or TRBD2 (5 bases each). V was trimmed by 0 bases and J by 0 bases, leaving 12 bases between them. Germline lookup yields CDR1 SGHVS and CDR2 FQNEAQ. The CDR3 runs to 17 residues. CDR3 bases: TGTGCCAGCAGCTTAGCGAGGGGCATTGTAGCCAAAAACATTCAGTACTTC. Translated, it gives CASSLARGIVAKNIQYF.

This clonotype was counted ten times or more. The V and J genes are TRBV9 and TRBJ2-3; perhaps TRBD1 as D (7 bases). The CDR3 runs to 15 residues. CDR1 and CDR2 (germline): SGDLS, YYNGEE. V lost 4 bases and J lost 1, with 13 bases in between. CDR3 in amino acids: CASSSRGDGTDTQYF. The CDR3 bases are TGTGCCAGCAGCTCCAGGGGGGACGGCACAGATACGCAGTATTTT.

This clonotype was detected ten times or more. V gene TRBV5-5 combines with J gene TRBJ2-2, with D uncertain. Germline lookup yields CDR1 SGHKS and CDR2 YYEKEE (reference sequence). V was shortened by 1 base and J by 4 bases, with 11 bases between the two germline ends. CDR3 size: 15 residues. The CDR3 sequence is CASSLLQDSTGELFF. The DNA for the CDR3 is TGTGCCAGCAGCTTGTTGCAGGATAGCACCGGGGAGCTGTTTTTT.

V usage is TRBV7-9 and J usage is TRBJ2-7; 8 bases match TRBD2. The CDR3 has 16 residues. Germline V gene data show CDR1 as SEHNR and CDR2 as FQNEAQ (reference sequence). V shed 6 bases and J 0 bases; nucleotides not matched to a gene: 10. The CDR3 protein is CASSRTGTRDSYEQYF. The CDR3 DNA sequence: TGTGCCAGCAGTCGCACCGGGACTAGGGACTCCTACGAGCAGTACTTC.

This clonotype was detected a few times. This rearrangement joins TRBV11-2 to TRBJ1-1; TRBD1 might be the D (5 bases). CDR3 length equals 13 residues. V was trimmed by 8 bases and J by 0 bases, leaving 10 bases between them. Germline-derived CDR1 and CDR2 are SGHAT and FQNNGV. DNA of the CDR3: TGTGCCAGCGGGGGACTCTTGAACACTGAAGCTTTCTTT. This translates into CASGGLLNTEAFF.

In its sample, this clonotype was seen many times. The rearrangement links TRBV20-1 to TRBJ2-2; possibly TRBD1 for D (6 bases). Trimming cost V 5 bases and J 4 bases, with 17 bases left between them. This CDR3 is built from 15 residues. Germline loops: CDR1 DFQATT, CDR2 SNEGSKA (reference sequence). The CDR3: CSARPPGHVTGELFF. Written as DNA, the CDR3 is TGCAGTGCTCGTCCTCCGGGACATGTCACCGGGGAGCTGTTTTTT.

The sample holds a few counts of this clonotype. The chain combines TRBV6-2 or TRBV6-3 with TRBJ2-5, with 8 nucleotides matching TRBD2. The CDR3 covers 17 residues. Trimming took 2 bases from V and 4 from J; bases not matched to a gene: 12. Germline V gene data show CDR1 as MNHEY and CDR2 as SVGEGT. CDR3 protein: CASSYPRGGPRGETQYF. For the CDR3, the DNA is TGTGCCAGCAGTTACCCCCGGGGGGGGCCCAGGGGAGAGACCCAGTACTTC.